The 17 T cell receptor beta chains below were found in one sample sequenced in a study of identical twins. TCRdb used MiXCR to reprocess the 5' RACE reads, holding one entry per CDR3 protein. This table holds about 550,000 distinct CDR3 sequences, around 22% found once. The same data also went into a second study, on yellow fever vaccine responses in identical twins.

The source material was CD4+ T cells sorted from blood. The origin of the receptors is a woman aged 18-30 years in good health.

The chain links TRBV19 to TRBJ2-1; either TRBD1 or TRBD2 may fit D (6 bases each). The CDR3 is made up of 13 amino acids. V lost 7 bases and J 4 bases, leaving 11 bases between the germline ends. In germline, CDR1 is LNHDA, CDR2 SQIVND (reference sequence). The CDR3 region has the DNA TGTGCCAGTACGGGGGCTACTTACAATGAGCAGTTCTTC. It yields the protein CASTGATYNEQFF. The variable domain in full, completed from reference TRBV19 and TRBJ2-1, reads DGGITQSPKYLFRKEGQNVTLSCEQNLNHDAMYWYRQDPGQGLRLIYYSQIVNDFQKGDIAEGYSVSREKKESFPLTVTSAQKNPTAFYLCASTGATYNEQFFGPGTRLTVL.

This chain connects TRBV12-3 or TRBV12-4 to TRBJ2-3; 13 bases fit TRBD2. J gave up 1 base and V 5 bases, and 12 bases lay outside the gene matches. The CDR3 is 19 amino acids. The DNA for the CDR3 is TGTGCCAGCAGTGCGACTAGCGGGAGGCCCCCCGTCCGCACAGATACGCAGTATTTT. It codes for CASSATSGRPPVRTDTQYF.

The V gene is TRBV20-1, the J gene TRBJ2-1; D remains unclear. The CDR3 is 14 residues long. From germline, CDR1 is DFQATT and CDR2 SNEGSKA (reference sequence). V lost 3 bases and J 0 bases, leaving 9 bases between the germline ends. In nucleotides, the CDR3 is TGCAGTGCTAGTTCCTCTTACTCCTACAATGAGCAGTTCTTC. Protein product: CSASSSYSYNEQFF.

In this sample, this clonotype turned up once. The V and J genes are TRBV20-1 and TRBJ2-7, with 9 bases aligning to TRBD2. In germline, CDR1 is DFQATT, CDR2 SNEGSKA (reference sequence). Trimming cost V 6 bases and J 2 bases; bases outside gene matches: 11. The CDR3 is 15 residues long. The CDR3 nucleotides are TGCAGTGCGAGAATGAGCGGGAGGCAACCCTACGAGCAGTACTTC. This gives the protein CSARMSGRQPYEQYF.

The CDR3 DNA reads TGTGCCAGCAGCTTAAGGGGGGGCAGGGGGCTCCACGAGCAGTACGTC. It yields the protein CASSLRGGRGLHEQYV. The chain links TRBV7-2 to TRBJ2-7; tentative D call: TRBD1 (8 bases). The CDR3 totals 16 residues. Germline CDR1 is SGHTA and CDR2 is FQGNSA. V was clipped by 2 bases and J by 5 bases, with 19 bases between them.

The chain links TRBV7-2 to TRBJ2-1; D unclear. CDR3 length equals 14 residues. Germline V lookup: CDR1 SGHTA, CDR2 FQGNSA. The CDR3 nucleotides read TGTGTCTGTGGGGATCCAAGCTCCTACAATGAGCAGTTCTTC. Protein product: CVCGDPSSYNEQFF.

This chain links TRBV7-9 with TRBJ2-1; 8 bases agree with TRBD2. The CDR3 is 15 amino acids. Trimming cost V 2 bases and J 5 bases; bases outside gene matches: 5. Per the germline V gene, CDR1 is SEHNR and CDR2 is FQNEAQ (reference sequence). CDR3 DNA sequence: TGTGCCAGCAGCTTACAAGGCGGGGGGAACAATGAGCAGTTCTTC. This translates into CASSLQGGGNNEQFF.

The DNA for the CDR3 is TGTGCCATCAAGTCCAGCTCCTACGAGCAGTACTTC. It translates to CAIKSSSYEQYF. The chain joins TRBV10-3 to TRBJ2-7; unclear D gene. CDR3 size: 12 residues. V was trimmed by 7 bases and J by 0 bases, leaving 7 bases between them. Germline V gene data show CDR1 as ENHRY and CDR2 as SYGVKD.

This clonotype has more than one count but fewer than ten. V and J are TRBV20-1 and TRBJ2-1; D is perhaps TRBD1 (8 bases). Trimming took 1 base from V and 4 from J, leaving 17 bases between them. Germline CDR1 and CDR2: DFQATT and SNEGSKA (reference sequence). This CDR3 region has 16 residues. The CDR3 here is CSARVNRGGVYNEQFF. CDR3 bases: TGCAGTGCTAGAGTTAACAGGGGGGGGGTTTACAATGAGCAGTTCTTC.

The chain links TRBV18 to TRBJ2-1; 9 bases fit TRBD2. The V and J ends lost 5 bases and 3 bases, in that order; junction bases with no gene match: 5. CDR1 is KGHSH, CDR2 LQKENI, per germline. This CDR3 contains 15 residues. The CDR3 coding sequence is TGTGCCAGCTCATCCCGACTAGCGGACTACAATGAGCAGTTCTTC. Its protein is CASSSRLADYNEQFF.

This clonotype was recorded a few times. Here the CDR3 DNA reads TGTGCCAGCAGATCAGGGGGCCGATCACCCCTCCACTTT. Its translation is CASRSGGRSPLHF. J is TRBJ1-6 and V is TRBV6-1, with 8 bases identical to TRBD1. Trimming took 6 bases from V and 10 from J; bases not matched to a gene: 5. The CDR3 has 13 amino acids. Germline CDR1 MNHNS, CDR2 SASEGT.

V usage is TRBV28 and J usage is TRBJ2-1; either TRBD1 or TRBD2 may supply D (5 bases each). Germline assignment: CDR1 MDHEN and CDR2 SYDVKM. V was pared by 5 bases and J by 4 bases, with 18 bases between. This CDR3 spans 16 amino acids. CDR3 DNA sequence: TGTGCCAGCAGTCCGCCGGACTTTGGGGGTTACAATGAGCAGTTCTTC. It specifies CASSPPDFGGYNEQFF.

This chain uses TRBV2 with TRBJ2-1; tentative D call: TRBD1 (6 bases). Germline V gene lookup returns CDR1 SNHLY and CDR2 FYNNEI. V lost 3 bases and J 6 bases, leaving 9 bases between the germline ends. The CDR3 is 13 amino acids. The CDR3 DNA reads TGTGCCAGCAGTGAGAACAGGGTCAATGAGCAGTTCTTC. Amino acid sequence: CASSENRVNEQFF.

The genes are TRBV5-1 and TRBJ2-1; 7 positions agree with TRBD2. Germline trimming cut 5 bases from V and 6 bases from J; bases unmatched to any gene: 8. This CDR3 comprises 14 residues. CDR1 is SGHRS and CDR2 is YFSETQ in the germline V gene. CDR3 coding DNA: TGCGCCAGCAGTGGCGGGAGTACGGCCAATGAGCAGTTCTTC. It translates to CASSGGSTANEQFF. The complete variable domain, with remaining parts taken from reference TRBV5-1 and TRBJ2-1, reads KAGVTQTPRYLIKTRGQQVTLSCSPISGHRSVSWYQQTPGQGLQFLFEYFSETQRNKGNFPGRFSGRQFSNSRSEMNVSTLELGDSALYLCASSGGSTANEQFFGPGTRLTVL.

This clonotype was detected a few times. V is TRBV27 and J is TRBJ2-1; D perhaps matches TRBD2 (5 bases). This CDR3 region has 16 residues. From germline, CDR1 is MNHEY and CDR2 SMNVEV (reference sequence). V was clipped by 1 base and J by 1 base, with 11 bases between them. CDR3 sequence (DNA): TGTGCCAGCAGTTTATGGCGTGGGAGTTCCTACAATGAGCAGTTCTTC. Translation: CASSLWRGSSYNEQFF.

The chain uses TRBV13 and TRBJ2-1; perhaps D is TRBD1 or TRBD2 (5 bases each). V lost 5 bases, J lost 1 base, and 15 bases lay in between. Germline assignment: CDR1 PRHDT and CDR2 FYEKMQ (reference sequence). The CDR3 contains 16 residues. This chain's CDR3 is CASSPPRGRSYNEQFF. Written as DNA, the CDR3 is TGTGCCAGCAGCCCCCCGAGGGGTCGGTCCTACAATGAGCAGTTCTTC.

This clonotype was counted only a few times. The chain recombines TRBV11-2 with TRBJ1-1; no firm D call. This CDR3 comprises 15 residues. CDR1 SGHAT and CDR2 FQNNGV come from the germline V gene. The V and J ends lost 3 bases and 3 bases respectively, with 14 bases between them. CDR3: CASSFILQRDTEAFF. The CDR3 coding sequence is TGTGCCAGCAGCTTTATCCTCCAGCGGGACACTGAAGCTTTCTTT.